This TCR beta chain originates from a study of T cell responses to AZD1222 COVID-19 vaccine. General observations from the study: The study found vaccine-associated CD4 TCRs spanning spike, dominant at 160-218 and 743-854. Nearly half of spike-specific TCRs reportedly target unmutated variant regions. The donor cohort was predominantly white British with a female majority, and clonal diversity may have been underestimated.

The protocol was immunoSEQ multiplex PCR, while the TCRdb copy is restricted to in-frame clones and leaves out a portion. The data contain roughly 150,000 clones, roughly 91% of them singletons. Turning to this clone: What it binds is unknown.

The CDR3 has 14 residues. Germline V gives CDR1 SGHRS, CDR2 YFSETQ. V lost 4 bases to trimming and J lost 2 bases, with 12 bases between them. The chain is built from TRBV5-1 and TRBJ2-5; D not resolved. The starting material was peripheral blood, obtained on day 0 of AZD1222 vaccination. This TCR was sampled from an adult in good health. CDR3 protein: CASSRPDLQETQYF. The CDR3 DNA reads as TGCGCCAGCAGCCGTCCAGACCTGCAAGAGACCCAGTACTTC.